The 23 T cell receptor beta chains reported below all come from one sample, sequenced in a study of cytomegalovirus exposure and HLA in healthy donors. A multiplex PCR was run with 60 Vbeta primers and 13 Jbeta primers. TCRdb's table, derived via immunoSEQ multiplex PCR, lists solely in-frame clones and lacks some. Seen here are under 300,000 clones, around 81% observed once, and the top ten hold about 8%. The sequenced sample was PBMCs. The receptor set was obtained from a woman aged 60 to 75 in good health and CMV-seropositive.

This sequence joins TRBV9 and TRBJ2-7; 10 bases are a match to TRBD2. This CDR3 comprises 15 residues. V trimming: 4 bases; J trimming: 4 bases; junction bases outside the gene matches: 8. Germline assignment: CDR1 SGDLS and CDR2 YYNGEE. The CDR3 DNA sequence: TGTGCCAGCAGCCCAACCGGACTAGCGGAATACGAGCAGTACTTC. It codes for CASSPTGLAEYEQYF. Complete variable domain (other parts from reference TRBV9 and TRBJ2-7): DSGVTQTPKHLITATGQRVTLRCSPRSGDLSVYWYQQSLDQGLQFLIQYYNGEERAKGNILERFSAQQFPDLHSELNLSSLELGDSALYFCASSPTGLAEYEQYFGPGTRLTVT.

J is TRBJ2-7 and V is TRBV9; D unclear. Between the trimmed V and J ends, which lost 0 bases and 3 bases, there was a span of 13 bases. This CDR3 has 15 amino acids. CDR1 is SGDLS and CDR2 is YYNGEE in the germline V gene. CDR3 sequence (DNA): TGTGCCAGCAGCGTAGAAGGCGGCAGTGGCTACGAGCAGTACTTC. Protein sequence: CASSVEGGSGYEQYF.

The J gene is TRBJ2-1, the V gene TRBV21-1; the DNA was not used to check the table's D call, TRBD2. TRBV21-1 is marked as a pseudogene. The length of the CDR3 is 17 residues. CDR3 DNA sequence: TGTGCCAGCAGCAAAATGGGGACTAGCGGGAGATTCGATGAGCAGTTCTTC. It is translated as CASSKMGTSGRFDEQFF.

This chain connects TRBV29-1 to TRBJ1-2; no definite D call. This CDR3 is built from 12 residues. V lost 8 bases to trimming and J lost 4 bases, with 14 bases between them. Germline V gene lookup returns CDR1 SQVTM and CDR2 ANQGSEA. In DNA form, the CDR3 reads TGCAGCTCGGTCGGGGAAGGCTATGGCTACACCTTC. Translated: CSSVGEGYGYTF.

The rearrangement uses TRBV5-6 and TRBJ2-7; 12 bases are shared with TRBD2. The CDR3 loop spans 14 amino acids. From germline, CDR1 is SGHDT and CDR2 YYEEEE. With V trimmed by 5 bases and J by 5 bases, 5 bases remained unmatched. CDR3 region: CASSSASGRDEQYF. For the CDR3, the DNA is TGTGCCAGCAGTTCGGCTAGCGGGAGGGACGAGCAGTACTTC.

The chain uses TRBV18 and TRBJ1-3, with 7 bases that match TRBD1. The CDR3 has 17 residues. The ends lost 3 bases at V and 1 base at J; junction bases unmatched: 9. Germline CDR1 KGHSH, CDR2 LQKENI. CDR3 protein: CASSPRRGSTSGNTIYF. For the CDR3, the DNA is TGTGCCAGCTCACCTCGCAGGGGGTCGACGTCTGGAAACACCATATATTTT. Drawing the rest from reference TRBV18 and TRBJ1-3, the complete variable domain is NAGVMQNPRHLVRRRGQEARLRCSPMKGHSHVYWYRQLPEEGLKFMVYLQKENIIDESGMPKERFSAEFPKEGPSILRIQQVVRGDSAAYFCASSPRRGSTSGNTIYFGEGSWLTVV.

CDR3 nucleotide sequence: TGTGCCAGCAGCTTGGTCGGGACTAGTTACGAGCAGTACTTC. It is translated as CASSLVGTSYEQYF. V gene TRBV5-5 combines with J gene TRBJ2-7; 8 positions agree with TRBD2. There are 14 residues in the CDR3. CDR1 and CDR2 from the germline V gene are SGHKS and YYEKEE (reference sequence). V lost 0 bases, J lost 4 bases, and 3 bases stayed unmatched.

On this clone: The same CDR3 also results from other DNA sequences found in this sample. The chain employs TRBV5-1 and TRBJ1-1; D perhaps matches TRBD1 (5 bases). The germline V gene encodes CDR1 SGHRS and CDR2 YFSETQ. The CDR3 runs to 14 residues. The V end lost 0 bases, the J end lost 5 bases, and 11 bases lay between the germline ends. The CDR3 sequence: CASSLAGGGTEAFF. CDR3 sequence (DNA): TGCGCCAGCAGCTTGGCGGGGGGTGGGACTGAAGCTTTCTTT. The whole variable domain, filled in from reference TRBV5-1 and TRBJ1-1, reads KAGVTQTPRYLIKTRGQQVTLSCSPISGHRSVSWYQQTPGQGLQFLFEYFSETQRNKGNFPGRFSGRQFSNSRSEMNVSTLELGDSALYLCASSLAGGGTEAFFGQGTRLTVV.

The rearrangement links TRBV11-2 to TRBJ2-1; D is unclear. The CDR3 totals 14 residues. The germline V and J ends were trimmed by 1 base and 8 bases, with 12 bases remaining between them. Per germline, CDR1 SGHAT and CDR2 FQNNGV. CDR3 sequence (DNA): TGTGCCAGCAGCTTAGTCAGACGAGGCGATGAGCAGTTCTTC. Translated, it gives CASSLVRRGDEQFF.

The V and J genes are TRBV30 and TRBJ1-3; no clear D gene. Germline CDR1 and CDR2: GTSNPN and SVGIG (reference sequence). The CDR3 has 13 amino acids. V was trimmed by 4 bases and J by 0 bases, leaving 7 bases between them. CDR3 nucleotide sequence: TGTGCCTGGACGGAGGACTCTGGAAACACCATATATTTT. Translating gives CAWTEDSGNTIYF.

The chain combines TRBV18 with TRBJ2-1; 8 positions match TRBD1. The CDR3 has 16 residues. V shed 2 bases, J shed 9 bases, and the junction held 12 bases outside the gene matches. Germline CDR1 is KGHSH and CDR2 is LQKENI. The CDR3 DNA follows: TGTGCCAGCTCACCAGCGACAGGGGTTTTTGGGGTTGAGCAGTTCTTC. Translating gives CASSPATGVFGVEQFF.

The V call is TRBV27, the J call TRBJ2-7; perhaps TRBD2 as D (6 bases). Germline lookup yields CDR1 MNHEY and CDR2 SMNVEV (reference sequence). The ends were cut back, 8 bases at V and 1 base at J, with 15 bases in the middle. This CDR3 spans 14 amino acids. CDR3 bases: TGTGCCAGCGCCGGGACTCAGGGATCCTACGAGCAGTACTTC. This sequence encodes CASAGTQGSYEQYF.

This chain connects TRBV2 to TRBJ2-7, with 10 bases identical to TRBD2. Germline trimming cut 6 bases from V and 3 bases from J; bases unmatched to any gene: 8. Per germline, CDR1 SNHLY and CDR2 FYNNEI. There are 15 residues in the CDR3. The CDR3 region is CASSPGASGSYEQYF. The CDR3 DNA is TGTGCCAGCAGCCCTGGGGCTAGCGGGAGCTACGAGCAGTACTTC.

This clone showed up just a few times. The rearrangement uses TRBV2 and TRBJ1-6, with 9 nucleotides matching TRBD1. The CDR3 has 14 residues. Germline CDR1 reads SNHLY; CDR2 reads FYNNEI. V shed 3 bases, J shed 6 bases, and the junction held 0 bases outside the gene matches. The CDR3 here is CASSEGQGNSPLHF. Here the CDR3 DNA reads TGTGCCAGCAGTGAGGGACAGGGTAATTCACCCCTCCACTTT.

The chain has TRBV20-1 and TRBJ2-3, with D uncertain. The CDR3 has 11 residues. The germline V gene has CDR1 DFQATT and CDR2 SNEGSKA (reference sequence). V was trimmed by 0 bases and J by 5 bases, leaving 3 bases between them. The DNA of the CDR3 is TGCAGTGCTAGAGATAAAGATACGCAGTATTTT. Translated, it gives CSARDKDTQYF.

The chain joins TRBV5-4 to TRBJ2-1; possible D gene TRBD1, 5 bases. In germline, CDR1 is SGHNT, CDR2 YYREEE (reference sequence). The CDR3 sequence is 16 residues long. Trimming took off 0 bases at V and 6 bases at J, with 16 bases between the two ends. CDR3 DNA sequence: TGTGCCAGCAGCTTGGGGGTAGGGTCAGGGATCAATGAGCAGTTCTTC. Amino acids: CASSLGVGSGINEQFF.

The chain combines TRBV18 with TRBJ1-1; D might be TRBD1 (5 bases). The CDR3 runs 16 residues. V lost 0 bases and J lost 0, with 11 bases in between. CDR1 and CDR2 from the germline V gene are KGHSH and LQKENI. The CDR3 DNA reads TGTGCCAGCTCACCACCCCTCGGGGGAATGAACACTGAAGCTTTCTTT. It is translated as CASSPPLGGMNTEAFF. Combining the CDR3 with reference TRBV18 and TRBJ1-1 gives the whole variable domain NAGVMQNPRHLVRRRGQEARLRCSPMKGHSHVYWYRQLPEEGLKFMVYLQKENIIDESGMPKERFSAEFPKEGPSILRIQQVVRGDSAAYFCASSPPLGGMNTEAFFGQGTRLTVV.

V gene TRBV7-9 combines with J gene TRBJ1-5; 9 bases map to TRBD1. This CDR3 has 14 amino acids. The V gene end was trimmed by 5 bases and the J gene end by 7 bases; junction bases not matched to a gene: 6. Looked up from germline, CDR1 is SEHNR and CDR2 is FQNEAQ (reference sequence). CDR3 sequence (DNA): TGTGCCAGCAGCCAGACAGGGGGATCGCAGCCCCAGCATTTT. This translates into CASSQTGGSQPQHF. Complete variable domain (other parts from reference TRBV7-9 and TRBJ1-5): DTGVSQNPRHKITKRGQNVTFRCDPISEHNRLYWYRQTLGQGPEFLTYFQNEAQLEKSRLLSDRFSAERPKGSFSTLEIQRTEQGDSAMYLCASSQTGGSQPQHFGDGTRLSIL.

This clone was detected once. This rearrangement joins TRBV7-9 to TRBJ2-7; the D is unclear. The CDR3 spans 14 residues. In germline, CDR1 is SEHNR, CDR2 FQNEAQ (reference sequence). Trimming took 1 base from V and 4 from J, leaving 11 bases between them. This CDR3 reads CASSLDPGSYEQYF. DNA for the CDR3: TGTGCCAGCAGCTTAGATCCAGGATCTTACGAGCAGTACTTC.

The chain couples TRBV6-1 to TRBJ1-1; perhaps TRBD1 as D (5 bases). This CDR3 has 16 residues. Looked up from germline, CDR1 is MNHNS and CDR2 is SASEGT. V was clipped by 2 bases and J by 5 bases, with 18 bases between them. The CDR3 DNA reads TGTGCCAGCAGTGAAAGACCAGGGTTCGGGAGAACTGAAGCTTTCTTT. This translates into CASSERPGFGRTEAFF.

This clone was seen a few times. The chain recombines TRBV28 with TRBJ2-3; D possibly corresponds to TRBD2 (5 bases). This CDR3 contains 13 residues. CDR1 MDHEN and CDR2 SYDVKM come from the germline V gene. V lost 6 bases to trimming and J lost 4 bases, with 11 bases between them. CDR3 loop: CASRTRDSDTQYF. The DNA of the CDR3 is TGTGCCAGCAGAACCCGGGATTCAGATACGCAGTATTTT.

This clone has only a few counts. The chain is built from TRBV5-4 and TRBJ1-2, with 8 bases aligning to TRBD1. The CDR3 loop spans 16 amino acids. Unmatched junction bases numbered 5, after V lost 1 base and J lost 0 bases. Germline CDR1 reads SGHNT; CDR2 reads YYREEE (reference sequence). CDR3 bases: TGTGCCAGCAGCTTGAACAGGGGGAGAGCTAACTATGGCTACACCTTC. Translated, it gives CASSLNRGRANYGYTF.

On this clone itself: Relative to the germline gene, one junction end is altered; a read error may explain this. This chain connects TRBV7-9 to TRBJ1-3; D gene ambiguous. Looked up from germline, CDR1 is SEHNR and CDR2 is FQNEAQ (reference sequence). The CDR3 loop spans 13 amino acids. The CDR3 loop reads CSSSIGSGNTIYF. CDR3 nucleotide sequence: TGTTCCAGCAGCATTGGGAGTGGAAACACCATATATTTT.